These 22 T cell receptor beta chains were all obtained from the same sample, sequenced in a study of cytomegalovirus exposure and HLA in healthy donors. Primers included in the PCR were 60 Vbeta and 13 Jbeta primers. The method was immunoSEQ multiplex PCR; TCRdb's version includes in-frame clones alone and lacks a portion of them. This sample's table has about 60,000 clones. The specimen was PBMCs. The receptors here all came from a boy aged 10-17 years in good health and CMV-seronegative.

This rearrangement joins TRBV6-5 to TRBJ2-3, with TRBD1 matching 10 bases. The CDR3 is made up of 14 amino acids. Germline V gene sequence: CDR1 MNHEY, CDR2 SVGAGI. The J segment lost 4 bases and the V segment lost 5 bases, leaving 3 bases of the junction unmatched. CDR3 DNA sequence: TGTGCCAGCAGTATGACAGGGGGCGCAGATACGCAGTATTTT. This encodes CASSMTGGADTQYF.

The V call is TRBV4-1, the J call TRBJ1-2; possibly TRBD1 for D (5 bases). CDR1 MGHRA and CDR2 YSYEKL come from the germline V gene. V was shortened by 7 bases and J by 0 bases, with 24 bases between the two germline ends. CDR3 size: 18 residues. The CDR3 sequence: CASTPAAGPLIANYGYTF. Here the CDR3 DNA reads TGCGCCAGCACCCCGGCCGCGGGGCCGCTCATTGCTAACTATGGCTACACCTTC.

This chain uses TRBV30 with TRBJ2-3; a possible D gene is TRBD2 (5 bases). CDR3 length: 13 residues. Germline V gives CDR1 GTSNPN, CDR2 SVGIG (reference sequence). Trimming left V 5 bases short and J 3 bases short, with 12 bases between. The chain's CDR3 is CAWGVRTTDTQYF. In nucleotides, the CDR3 is TGTGCCTGGGGCGTCCGGACTACAGATACGCAGTATTTT. The variable domain in full, completed from reference TRBV30 and TRBJ2-3, reads SQTIHQWPATLVQPVGSPLSLECTVEGTSNPNLYWYRQAAGRGLQLLFYSVGIGQISSEVPQNLSASRPQDRQFILSSKKLLLSDSGFYLCAWGVRTTDTQYFGPGTRLTVL.

This clone ranks as medium-sized (0.01 to 0.1%) in terms of frequency. The V and J genes are TRBV27 and TRBJ2-6; D is possibly TRBD1 (5 bases). In germline, CDR1 is MNHEY, CDR2 SMNVEV (reference sequence). The ends were cut back, 4 bases at V and 7 bases at J, with 11 bases in the middle. The CDR3 totals 14 residues. The CDR3 spells CASSYQGVANVLTF. The CDR3 DNA sequence: TGTGCCAGCAGTTACCAGGGTGTCGCCAACGTCCTGACTTTC.

The chain combines TRBV5-1 with TRBJ2-1; TRBD2 is a possible D gene (7 bases). The CDR3 extends over 14 amino acids. Germline V gene data show CDR1 as SGHRS and CDR2 as YFSETQ. The germline V and J ends were trimmed by 0 bases and 9 bases, with 13 bases remaining between them. The DNA of the CDR3 is TGCGCCAGCAGCTTGGACGGGGGGCCGGGTGAGCAGTTCTTC. Residues: CASSLDGGPGEQFF. Combining the CDR3 with reference TRBV5-1 and TRBJ2-1 gives the whole variable domain KAGVTQTPRYLIKTRGQQVTLSCSPISGHRSVSWYQQTPGQGLQFLFEYFSETQRNKGNFPGRFSGRQFSNSRSEMNVSTLELGDSALYLCASSLDGGPGEQFFGPGTRLTVL.

J is TRBJ2-7 and V is TRBV6-6, with a tentative D call TRBD2 (7 bases). V was pared by 1 base and J by 6 bases, with 10 bases between. This CDR3 has 13 amino acids. Per germline, CDR1 MNHNY and CDR2 SVGAGI (reference sequence). Here the CDR3 DNA reads TGTGCCAGCAGTTACTACAGGGAGGGCGAGCAGTACTTC. Translation gives CASSYYREGEQYF.

The chain carries TRBV9 and TRBJ2-2, with D possibly matching TRBD1 (6 bases). V was trimmed by 4 bases and J by 6 bases, leaving 16 bases between them. This CDR3 has 15 amino acids. The V gene's germline CDR1 is SGDLS and CDR2 YYNGEE. The CDR3 sequence: CASSLDSSISGELFF. The CDR3 DNA sequence: TGTGCCAGCAGCTTGGACAGTTCGATATCCGGGGAGCTGTTTTTT.

CDR3 protein: CSVDQNTEAFF. DNA of the CDR3: TGCAGCGTTGACCAGAACACTGAAGCTTTCTTT. The J gene is TRBJ1-1, the V gene TRBV29-1; the D is unclear. Trimming removed 3 bases from V and 1 base from J, with 3 bases in between. Germline V gene data show CDR1 as SQVTM and CDR2 as ANQGSEA. This CDR3 contains 11 residues.

The chain employs TRBV5-6 and TRBJ1-5; D remains ambiguous. The CDR3 contains 14 residues. Deletions cut 0 bases from V and 0 bases from J, with 4 bases between. CDR1 is SGHDT, CDR2 YYEEEE, per germline. CDR3 in amino acids: CASSLAVSNQPQHF. The CDR3 region has the DNA TGTGCCAGCAGCTTGGCTGTTAGCAATCAGCCCCAGCATTTT.

The CDR3 DNA follows: TGCAGTGCTGAGGGAGGATTGGAGCAGTTCTTC. Translating gives CSAEGGLEQFF. This chain connects TRBV20-1 to TRBJ2-1, with D possibly matching TRBD2 (6 bases). This CDR3 spans 11 amino acids. Germline-derived CDR1 and CDR2 are DFQATT and SNEGSKA (reference sequence). V was trimmed by 5 bases and J by 10 bases, leaving 12 bases between them.

The rearrangement uses TRBV5-6 and TRBJ1-1, with 8 bases fitting TRBD1. The CDR3 runs to 12 residues. The germline gives CDR1 SGHDT, CDR2 YYEEEE. The trim removed 4 bases at V and 10 bases at J, leaving 6 bases unmatched. The CDR3 nucleotides are TGTGCCAGCAGCCAACCTGACAGGGGAGCTTTCTTT. Encoded protein: CASSQPDRGAFF.

The gene calls are TRBV4-2 and TRBJ1-2; D might be TRBD1 (6 bases). Deletions cut 0 bases from V and 4 bases from J, with 15 bases between. Germline loops: CDR1 LGHNA, CDR2 YNFKEQ. The CDR3 covers 16 residues. CDR3 protein: CASSQDLPGEGYGYTF. CDR3 DNA: TGTGCCAGCAGCCAAGATCTTCCAGGGGAGGGCTATGGCTACACCTTC.

The chain employs TRBV4-1 and TRBJ2-7, with a possible D match to TRBD1 (5 bases). This CDR3 is built from 12 residues. The V gene lost 4 bases and the J gene lost 4 bases, with 8 bases spanning the gap. CDR1 MGHRA and CDR2 YSYEKL come from the germline V gene. The CDR3 protein is CASSLQGYEQYF. DNA for the CDR3: TGCGCCAGCAGCCTTCAGGGTTACGAGCAGTACTTC.

V is TRBV19 and J is TRBJ2-1; tentative D call: TRBD2 (6 bases). The CDR3 has 18 residues. Looked up from germline, CDR1 is LNHDA and CDR2 is SQIVND (reference sequence). The germline V and J ends were trimmed by 7 bases and 0 bases, with 22 bases remaining between them. The CDR3: CASTPRMGGPSSYNEQFF. In DNA form, the CDR3 reads TGTGCCAGTACTCCCAGGATGGGAGGTCCGAGCTCCTACAATGAGCAGTTCTTC.

The chain is built from TRBV15 and TRBJ1-1; 9 nucleotides agree with TRBD1. The germline V gene has CDR1 LNHNV and CDR2 YYDKDF (reference sequence). The CDR3 contains 14 residues. Trimming at V came to 0 bases and at J to 10 bases, leaving 6 bases not matched to a gene. The CDR3: CATSRETGGLGAFF. For the CDR3, the DNA is TGTGCCACCAGCAGAGAAACAGGGGGCCTCGGAGCTTTCTTT.

This chain uses TRBV9 with TRBJ1-2; D not certain. V lost 0 bases to trimming and J lost 8 bases, with 14 bases between them. The CDR3 is 14 residues long. Germline values: CDR1 SGDLS, CDR2 YYNGEE. CDR3 loop: CASSVAGGDWGYTF. CDR3 DNA sequence: TGTGCCAGCAGCGTAGCTGGAGGTGACTGGGGCTACACCTTC.

The DNA for the CDR3 is TGTGCCAGCAGGCTCGGACAGGATGAAAACATTCAGTACTTC. It yields the protein CASRLGQDENIQYF. V gene TRBV6-6 combines with J gene TRBJ2-4, with 7 nucleotides matching TRBD1. CDR1 and CDR2 from the germline V gene are MNHNY and SVGAGI (reference sequence). J was trimmed by 5 bases and V by 6 bases; bases with no gene match: 7. The CDR3 consists of 14 residues.

This clone is labeled large based on frequency. CDR3 nucleotide sequence: TGTGCCAGCAGAACCACAGGGGAAAGTACTGAAGCTTTCTTT. Its translation: CASRTTGESTEAFF. The chain combines TRBV6-6 with TRBJ1-1, with 7 bases matching TRBD1. Germline CDR1 and CDR2: MNHNY and SVGAGI (reference sequence). J gave up 5 bases and V 6 bases, and 9 bases lay outside the gene matches. This CDR3 comprises 14 residues.

The chain recombines TRBV2 with TRBJ1-5; D possibly corresponds to TRBD1 (6 bases). Germline V gene data show CDR1 as SNHLY and CDR2 as FYNNEI. The CDR3 runs 15 residues. Trimming removed 4 bases at V and 4 bases at J, with 14 bases between. The DNA of the CDR3 is TGTGCCAGCAGTGTAACTCGGGACACTAATCAGCCCCAGCATTTT. Its protein product is CASSVTRDTNQPQHF.

The gene calls are TRBV5-1 and TRBJ1-3; D remains ambiguous. Germline V gene lookup returns CDR1 SGHRS and CDR2 YFSETQ. V lost 0 bases, J lost 0 bases, and 10 bases lay in between. The CDR3 is 16 amino acids. The CDR3 DNA reads as TGCGCCAGCAGCTTGGTTCCGGGAGTCTCTGGAAACACCATATATTTT. Its translation: CASSLVPGVSGNTIYF. Full variable domain (outside the CDR3, taken from reference TRBV5-1 and TRBJ1-3): KAGVTQTPRYLIKTRGQQVTLSCSPISGHRSVSWYQQTPGQGLQFLFEYFSETQRNKGNFPGRFSGRQFSNSRSEMNVSTLELGDSALYLCASSLVPGVSGNTIYFGEGSWLTVV.

This rearrangement joins TRBV5-4 to TRBJ1-1; TRBD1 might be the D (6 bases). Germline values: CDR1 SGHNT, CDR2 YYREEE (reference sequence). The CDR3 runs to 14 residues. The V end was cut by 6 bases, the J end by 1 base, with 13 bases between. CDR3 sequence (DNA): TGTGCCAGCAAACAGGGCAGGGCGAACACTGAAGCTTTCTTT. Translated, it gives CASKQGRANTEAFF.

The gene calls are TRBV12-5 and TRBJ2-5; 7 nucleotides align to TRBD1. V lost 6 bases, J lost 5 bases, and 12 bases stayed unmatched. CDR1 and CDR2 (germline): LGHNT, FRNRAP. The CDR3 extends over 15 amino acids. Here the CDR3 reads CASGTGSHTGETQYF. The CDR3 DNA is TGTGCTAGTGGGACAGGGTCCCACACTGGGGAGACCCAGTACTTC.